The clone carrying this TCR beta chain was seen many times. Its antigen is as yet unknown. The data are from a study of T cell repertoires in cytomegalovirus infection. Study information: Shared public TCR beta signatures pointed to both CMV infection and a matching HLA type.

One entry per CDR3 protein, called by TCRdb with MiXCR from the reads. The sample yields tens of thousands of distinct CDR3 sequences, around 43% seen once. Findings and limits, study-wide: Adding up the frequency of public TCR beta families identified people who carried CMV plus the relevant HLA.

Trimming cost V 2 bases and J 1 base; bases outside gene matches: 8. Germline V CDR1 and CDR2: MNHEY, SVGEGT. The CDR3 length is 18 residues. The sequencing used CD8+ T cells from cultured PBMCs, collected from culture after CMV antigen stimulation. The chain has TRBV6-2 or TRBV6-3 and TRBJ1-1; 12 bases are a match to TRBD1. This TCR came from a human donor in good health (CMV status not recorded). Some clones in this sample may be carry-over from other donors' samples. The DNA of the CDR3 is TGTGCCAGCAGTTACACTCCGGGACAGGGGGCCGAGAACACTGAAGCTTTCTTT. Its translation is CASSYTPGQGAENTEAFF.